Below, 24 T cell receptor beta chains from the same sample are listed, as sequenced in a study of blood T cell repertoires in COVID-19. Produced via immunoSEQ multiplex PCR; TCRdb's table is partial and in-frame only. The table includes roughly 250,000 clones, around four fifths detected once. The specimen was peripheral blood. These receptors were obtained from a woman aged 60-75 years with active or convalescent COVID-19.

V and J are TRBV11-1 and TRBJ2-7; 10 bases match TRBD2. Germline lookup yields CDR1 SGHAT and CDR2 FQDESV (reference sequence). The V and J ends lost 5 bases and 4 bases, in that order; junction bases with no gene match: 8. This CDR3 contains 15 residues. The CDR3 sequence: CASSLRSGRVYEQYF. CDR3 coding DNA: TGTGCCAGCAGCCTAAGGAGCGGGAGGGTATACGAGCAGTACTTC. The variable domain in full, with the rest retrieved from reference TRBV11-1 and TRBJ2-7, is EAEVAQSPRYKITEKSQAVAFWCDPISGHATLYWYRQILGQGPELLVQFQDESVVDDSQLPKDRFSAERLKGVDSTLKIQPAELGDSAMYLCASSLRSGRVYEQYFGPGTRLTVT.

V gene TRBV30 combines with J gene TRBJ1-1; 8 bases match TRBD1. V dropped 5 bases and J dropped 1; count of bases not matched to a gene: 6. Germline CDR1 GTSNPN, CDR2 SVGIG (reference sequence). There are 14 residues in the CDR3. The CDR3 DNA is TGTGCCTGGGGGGACAGGACGTGGAACACTGAAGCTTTCTTT. Translated, it gives CAWGDRTWNTEAFF.

This clone was observed a single time. The chain carries TRBV5-1 and TRBJ1-1; possible D gene TRBD1, 5 bases. The CDR3 extends over 17 amino acids. The ends were cut back, 2 bases at V and 0 bases at J, with 17 bases in the middle. CDR1 and CDR2 from the germline V gene are SGHRS and YFSETQ. CDR3 DNA sequence: TGCGCCAGCAGCTTCATCGGAAGGGGCCGCCTGAACACTGAAGCTTTCTTT. Amino acid sequence: CASSFIGRGRLNTEAFF.

V usage is TRBV6-5 and J usage is TRBJ2-2; D is possibly TRBD2 (5 bases). V was pared by 2 bases and J by 4 bases, with 5 bases between. Germline V CDR1 and CDR2: MNHEY, SVGAGI. There are 13 residues in the CDR3. CDR3 DNA sequence: TGTGCCAGCAGTTACGGAGGCACCGGGGAGCTGTTTTTT. Protein product: CASSYGGTGELFF.

The CDR3 bases are TGTGCCAGCAGGAGGACGGGGGGATCACCCCTCCACTTT. It translates to CASRRTGGSPLHF. This chain links TRBV12-3 or TRBV12-4 with TRBJ1-6; a possible D gene is TRBD1 (5 bases). The length of the CDR3 is 13 residues. Trimming shortened V by 6 bases and J by 10 bases, and 13 bases separated the two germline ends.

V and J are TRBV11-2 and TRBJ2-1; TRBD1 matches at 9 bases. The CDR3 consists of 17 residues. CDR1 and CDR2 (germline): SGHAT, FQNNGV. V shed 5 bases, J shed 1 base, and the junction held 9 bases outside the gene matches. CDR3 amino acids: CASSPRTGVRSYNEQFF. The CDR3 region has the DNA TGTGCCAGCAGCCCGAGGACAGGGGTAAGGTCCTACAATGAGCAGTTCTTC.

The J gene is TRBJ1-1, the V gene TRBV30; no clear D. V lost 0 bases and J 4 bases, leaving 9 bases between the germline ends. The CDR3 is 13 amino acids. The V gene's germline CDR1 is GTSNPN and CDR2 SVGIG (reference sequence). The CDR3 sequence is CAWSVAGGTEAFF. CDR3 bases: TGTGCCTGGAGTGTGGCAGGTGGCACTGAAGCTTTCTTT.

J is TRBJ2-1 and V is TRBV29-1; 13 bases fit TRBD2. The CDR3 extends over 17 amino acids. V was pared by 6 bases and J by 4 bases, with 12 bases of the junction left unmatched. CDR1 and CDR2 (germline): SQVTM, ANQGSEA. The CDR3 DNA reads TGCAGCGTCCGATCGGGACTAGCGGGAAAGGGATACAATGAGCAGTTCTTC. This codes for CSVRSGLAGKGYNEQFF.

CDR3 sequence (DNA): TGTGCCAGCAGCCCTACCAGACAGGGGATCTATGGCTACACCTTC. It is translated as CASSPTRQGIYGYTF. This chain links TRBV27 with TRBJ1-2, with TRBD1 matching 8 bases. Trimming cost V 6 bases and J 4 bases; bases outside gene matches: 10. CDR1 and CDR2 (germline): MNHEY, SMNVEV (reference sequence). There are 15 residues in the CDR3.

The CDR3 DNA sequence: TGCAGCGTTGAAGACACGGGAAAAGAGACCCAGTACTTC. Its protein product is CSVEDTGKETQYF. V and J are TRBV29-1 and TRBJ2-5; D is perhaps TRBD2 (5 bases). V was clipped by 0 bases and J by 3 bases, with 8 bases between them. Germline CDR1 SQVTM, CDR2 ANQGSEA. The CDR3 extends over 13 amino acids. Combining the CDR3 with reference TRBV29-1 and TRBJ2-5 gives the whole variable domain SAVISQKPSRDICQRGTSLTIQCQVDSQVTMMFWYRQQPGQSLTLIATANQGSEATYESGFVIDKFPISRPNLTFSTLTVSNMSPEDSSIYLCSVEDTGKETQYFGPGTRLLVL.

The chain links TRBV6-6 to TRBJ2-2; the match to TRBD2 covers 9 bases. Germline CDR1 and CDR2: MNHNY and SVGAGI (reference sequence). V shed 7 bases, J shed 4 bases, and the junction held 7 bases outside the gene matches. This CDR3 contains 15 residues. This chain's CDR3 is CASIFAGGPTGELFF. The CDR3 DNA sequence: TGTGCCAGCATATTTGCGGGGGGGCCCACCGGGGAGCTGTTTTTT.

CDR3 amino acids: CATHYQTGSGNEQFF. For the CDR3, the DNA is TGTGCCACCCACTATCAGACAGGGTCGGGGAATGAGCAGTTCTTC. The chain combines TRBV2 with TRBJ2-1; 7 nucleotides line up with TRBD1. V was clipped by 10 bases and J by 7 bases; unmatched bases: 16. Germline V gene lookup returns CDR1 SNHLY and CDR2 FYNNEI. This CDR3 is 15 amino acids long.

The chain couples TRBV7-2 to TRBJ1-5; D not certain. Germline V gene data show CDR1 as SGHTA and CDR2 as FQGNSA. With 6 bases removed from V and 5 bases from J, the gap between germline ends came to 14 bases. The CDR3 loop spans 14 amino acids. The CDR3 DNA reads as TGTGCCAGCAGTCCCTCGACACATCATCAGCCCCAGCATTTT. Translating it yields CASSPSTHHQPQHF.

This rearrangement joins TRBV6-2 or TRBV6-3 to TRBJ2-7, with D possibly TRBD1 on 6 matching bases. The CDR3 spans 13 residues. Trimming took 5 bases from V and 4 from J, leaving 12 bases between them. CDR1 and CDR2 (germline): MNHEY, SVGEGT. CDR3 sequence: CASSRDGQYEQYV. The DNA of the CDR3 is TGTGCCAGCAGTCGGGACGGACAGTACGAGCAGTACGTC.

The V gene is TRBV10-1, the J gene TRBJ2-2, with no clear D. The CDR3 covers 15 residues. V lost 0 bases and J lost 1, with 6 bases in between. The germline gives CDR1 WNHNN, CDR2 SYGVQD (reference sequence). CDR3: CASSESSGNTGELFF. DNA for the CDR3: TGCGCCAGCAGTGAGTCGTCAGGGAACACCGGGGAGCTGTTTTTT.

In its sample, this clone was seen once. The chain uses TRBV10-3 and TRBJ1-5, with D unclear. The CDR3 contains 14 residues. CDR1 and CDR2 (germline): ENHRY, SYGVKD. Trimming stripped 11 bases from V and 0 bases from J, with 14 bases between. DNA for the CDR3: TGTGCCTCGAGCACACTATATAGCAATCAGCCCCAGCATTTT. It encodes CASSTLYSNQPQHF.

DNA for the CDR3: TGTGCCAGCAGCCAAGTCTTCGAGCAGTACTTC. As protein: CASSQVFEQYF. V gene TRBV14 combines with J gene TRBJ2-7; no clear D gene. The germline gives CDR1 SGHDN, CDR2 FVKESK. V lost 1 base and J lost 6, with 4 bases in between. The CDR3 is 11 amino acids.

The chain uses TRBV29-1 and TRBJ2-5; the match to TRBD1 covers 7 bases. CDR1 is SQVTM, CDR2 ANQGSEA, per germline. With 4 bases clipped from V and 9 bases from J, the junction kept 8 bases outside the gene matches. This CDR3 spans 12 amino acids. The CDR3 DNA sequence: TGCAGCGTTGGGACAGGTCGTGTGGCCCAGTACTTC. Encoded protein: CSVGTGRVAQYF.

The chain is built from TRBV24-1 and TRBJ2-1; TRBD2 matches 8 bases. V shed 0 bases, J shed 10 bases, and the junction held 7 bases outside the gene matches. CDR1 and CDR2 (germline): KGHDR, SFDVKD. This CDR3 is 15 amino acids long. The CDR3 sequence: CATSDLRLAGGEQFF. CDR3 coding DNA: TGTGCCACCAGTGATTTGCGCCTGGCGGGGGGAGAGCAGTTCTTC.

The CDR3 protein is CASSPLPQETQYF. Written as DNA, the CDR3 is TGTGCCAGCAGCCCACTCCCCCAAGAGACCCAGTACTTC. The chain joins TRBV4-2 to TRBJ2-5, with D uncertain. Germline V gene data show CDR1 as LGHNA and CDR2 as YNFKEQ. The length of the CDR3 is 13 residues. The V end lost 4 bases, the J end lost 1 base, and 7 bases lay between the germline ends.

The chain employs TRBV6-2 or TRBV6-3 and TRBJ2-7; 7 positions agree with TRBD1. This CDR3 comprises 13 residues. The junction had 3 bases not matched to a gene; V was cut back by 6 bases and J by 1 base. Germline CDR1 MNHEY, CDR2 SVGEGT. The CDR3 spells CASSRDRSYEQYV. For the CDR3, the DNA is TGTGCCAGCAGCCGGGACAGATCCTACGAGCAGTACGTC.

The J gene is TRBJ2-1, the V gene TRBV27, with TRBD2 as a possible D gene (6 bases). This CDR3 has 14 residues. Germline lookup yields CDR1 MNHEY and CDR2 SMNVEV (reference sequence). Trimming stripped 0 bases from V and 10 bases from J, with 13 bases between. CDR3 nucleotides: TGTGCCAGCAGTTTATCGTACGGGGGTTGGGAGCAGTTCTTC. Amino acids: CASSLSYGGWEQFF.

The V gene is TRBV19, the J gene TRBJ1-5, with a tentative D call TRBD1 (5 bases). The germline gives CDR1 LNHDA, CDR2 SQIVND (reference sequence). V lost 2 bases to trimming and J lost 3 bases, with 17 bases between them. The CDR3 extends over 17 amino acids. CDR3 in DNA: TGTGCCAGTAGTATATGGGGGGGGTCTCAAATCAATCAGCCCCAGCATTTT. This gives the protein CASSIWGGSQINQPQHF.

The J gene is TRBJ2-5, the V gene TRBV5-1; D might be TRBD1 (6 bases). The CDR3 has 14 residues. In germline, CDR1 is SGHRS, CDR2 YFSETQ. Trimming shortened V by 0 bases and J by 1 base, and 7 bases separated the two germline ends. The CDR3 DNA sequence: TGCGCCAGCAGCTTGGGGGACATCCAAGAGACCCAGTACTTC. Residues: CASSLGDIQETQYF.